This T cell receptor (beta chain) was captured in a study of CD8 T cells in ankylosing spondylitis. Study observations and caveats: According to the report, clones linked to the disease were significantly enriched in matched synovial fluid samples taken from ankylosing spondylitis patients.

Germline loops: CDR1 SGDLS, CDR2 YYNGEE. The CDR3 has 16 residues. The junction had 2 bases not matched to a gene; V was cut back by 0 bases and J by 2 bases. TCRdb analysed the 5' RACE reads with MiXCR anew, one entry per CDR3 protein. The sample holds approximately 45,000 distinct CDR3 sequences, over 3.5% seen once. This clonotype was seen ten or more times. Antigen unknown. This sequence was found in a female donor with ankylosing spondylitis or in good health (not recorded which). Sequenced input: blood, either unsorted or a sorted T cell fraction (not recorded which). This chain links TRBV9 with TRBJ2-1; TRBD1 matches 10 bases. CDR3 sequence reads: CASSVDGTGAYNEQFF. As DNA, the CDR3 is TGTGCCAGCAGCGTAGATGGGACAGGGGCCTACAATGAGCAGTTCTTC.